The rows below give T cell receptor beta chains drawn from one sample of a study of TIL therapy for anti-PD-1-resistant metastatic lung cancer. Sequenced by immunoSEQ multiplex PCR; TCRdb stores in-frame clones only, minus some. The table lists about 50,000 clones, approximately 70% of them singletons. Here the sequenced sample was tumor tissue, taken at baseline. All receptors come from a person between 25 and 80 years old with non-small cell lung cancer. Both conserved end residues are part of each CDR3. A D gene is named only where the DNA matches it firmly. Size tells how often a clone was seen (once, few, many) or the class of an expanded clone, and some rows leave it out.

>TRBV5-1|TRBJ2-6|NA|NA
CASTTGTGANVLTF
>TRBV19|TRBJ1-4|NA|NA
CATSLMGRSTNEKLFF
>TRBV9|TRBJ1-6|NA|few
CASSVGDSGVRLISSYNSPLHF
>TRBV18|TRBJ2-3|NA|NA
CASSPPLAGEPQYF
>TRBV2|TRBJ2-7|NA|NA
CASSGGYNSYEQYF
>TRBV27|TRBJ2-7|NA|many
CASLPSYKTYEQYF
>TRBV11-3|TRBJ2-1|TRBD2|NA
CASSPEGTSGREQFF
>TRBV2|TRBJ1-2|NA|few
CASSGNGDYGYTF
>TRBV9|TRBJ2-7|NA|NA
CASSVASDSSYEQYF
>TRBV19|TRBJ1-1|TRBD1|NA
CASSIAAAGTGASTEAFF
>TRBV5-1|TRBJ2-2|TRBD1|NA
CASSLQGSGTGELFF
>TRBV6-1|TRBJ1-4|TRBD1|NA
CASSYTGVLEKLFF
>TRBV6-5|TRBJ1-1|TRBD1|NA
CATYDRGVGTEAFF
>TRBV5-4|TRBJ2-1|NA|NA
CASSPGIIRNEQFF
>TRBV25-1|TRBJ2-1|TRBD2|few
CASSESVGAGDYNEQFF
>TRBV5-1|TRBJ2-7|NA|NA
CASSLALSYEQYF
>TRBV5-6|TRBJ1-1|NA|NA
CASSFTGVSTEAFF
>TRBV5-4|TRBJ1-1|NA|NA
CASSQPGEGAEAFF
>TRBV28|TRBJ1-5|TRBD1|once
CASSLRQGAQPQHF
>TRBV5-4|TRBJ2-1|NA|NA
CASSPGTFAKNEQFF
>TRBV7-9|TRBJ1-6|NA|NA
CASSSGTSPLHF
>TRBV10-3|TRBJ2-5|TRBD2|NA
CAISDGLAGETQYF
>TRBV15|TRBJ2-3|NA|NA
CAISDGVTQYF
>TRBV28|TRBJ2-7|NA|NA
CASSLKGPGAGEQYF
>TRBV18|TRBJ2-2|NA|NA
CASSPAENTGELFF
>TRBV30|TRBJ1-5|NA|NA
CAWSSQGSRRRYSNQPQHF
>TRBV15|TRBJ2-1|TRBD1|NA
CATSRVTGNEQFF
>TRBV4-3|TRBJ2-7|TRBD2|NA
CASSLTGGLDEQYF
>TRBV11-2|TRBJ2-7|TRBD2|NA
CASSDLAGVPRGYEQYF
>TRBV19|TRBJ1-1|NA|NA
CASRTRGEAFF
>TRBV28|TRBJ1-5|NA|few
CASNPMKRQPQHF
>TRBV9|TRBJ2-2|NA|NA
CASSVAFSSNTGELFF
>TRBV28|TRBJ2-7|NA|NA
CASIRSPYEQYF
>TRBV12-1|TRBJ1-3|NA|NA
CASSARGSGNTIYF
>TRBV7-2|TRBJ2-7|TRBD2|few
CASSLGVSGRPNYEQYF
>TRBV28|TRBJ2-1|NA|NA
CASSSPYQGPTYNEQFF
>TRBV7-9|TRBJ2-1|NA|NA
CASSFSYGVEQFF
>TRBV28|TRBJ2-3|NA|NA
CASSLPHTDTQYF
>TRBV6-1|TRBJ1-1|NA|NA
CASSSRTAGNTEAFF
>TRBV4-3|TRBJ2-2|NA|NA
CASSQEEGLAGELFF
>TRBV29-1|TRBJ1-5|TRBD1|few
CSVVDRGGNQPQHF
>TRBV21-1|TRBJ1-2|NA|NA
CASSKVGRLFAGTGKKYGYTF
>TRBV29-1|TRBJ1-2|NA|few
CSVGWGYGYTF
>TRBV25-1|TRBJ1-4|NA|NA
CASSEPARTNEKLFF
>TRBV5-1|TRBJ1-6|NA|NA
CASSLAVRGASSPLHF